The 8 T cell receptor beta chains presented below share a single source sample, sequenced in a study of CD8+CD57+ T cells in acquired aplastic anemia. Investigators profiled TCR beta VDJ and CDR3 from genomic DNA template. TCRdb re-called the reads through MiXCR, storing one row per CDR3 protein. This table holds under 350,000 distinct CDR3 sequences, about three fifths found once. Those patients picked for sequencing had displayed CD8+CD57+ cell expansion on flow cytometry. Sequencing input: sorted CD4+, CD8+, or CD8+CD57+ T cells (not recorded which) from PBMCs. Receptors originate from a human donor with aplastic anemia.

In its sample, this clonotype was seen a few times. A much larger clone differs by one base, so this may be a read error. The chain employs TRBV3-1 and TRBJ2-7; tentative D call: TRBD1 (6 bases). The CDR3 length is 14 residues. CDR1 LGHDT and CDR2 YNNKEL come from the germline V gene (reference sequence). CDR3 coding DNA: TGTGCCAGCAGCCCATTAAACCAGGGGTACGAGCGGTACTTC. This translates into CASSPLNQGYERYF.

This chain connects TRBV5-1 to TRBJ2-1; TRBD1 matches at 7 bases. Looked up from germline, CDR1 is SGHRS and CDR2 is YFSETQ. The V segment lost 0 bases and the J segment 5 bases; nucleotides outside the gene matches: 8. The CDR3 sequence is 16 residues long. CDR3 coding DNA: TGCGCCAGCAGCTTGGGGCCGGGACAGACAAACAATGAGCAGTTCTTC. Translating gives CASSLGPGQTNNEQFF. The complete variable domain, with remaining parts taken from reference TRBV5-1 and TRBJ2-1, reads KAGVTQTPRYLIKTRGQQVTLSCSPISGHRSVSWYQQTPGQGLQFLFEYFSETQRNKGNFPGRFSGRQFSNSRSEMNVSTLELGDSALYLCASSLGPGQTNNEQFFGPGTRLTVL.

This clonotype was counted ten times or more. The rearrangement uses TRBV7-9 and TRBJ1-2, with 8 bases matching TRBD1. The CDR3 has 13 residues. The germline gives CDR1 SEHNR, CDR2 FQNEAQ (reference sequence). After removal of 5 bases from V and 8 bases from J, the junction contained 7 bases not matched to a gene. The DNA of the CDR3 is TGTGCCAGCAGCGAAAGGACAGGGCACGGCTACACCTTC. Encoded protein: CASSERTGHGYTF.

The sample holds many counts of this clonotype. V and J are TRBV27 and TRBJ1-2; maybe TRBD1 (6 bases). V lost 2 bases, J lost 2 bases, and 12 bases lay in between. The length of the CDR3 is 15 residues. The germline V gene has CDR1 MNHEY and CDR2 SMNVEV (reference sequence). The CDR3 loop is CASSLRMTGNYGYTF. Here the CDR3 DNA reads TGTGCCAGCAGTTTACGAATGACAGGCAACTATGGCTACACCTTC.

The genes are TRBV4-1 and TRBJ2-2; D unresolved. From germline, CDR1 is MGHRA and CDR2 YSYEKL. V lost 0 bases and J lost 7, with 6 bases in between. The CDR3 contains 13 residues. The CDR3 DNA reads as TGCGCCAGCAGCCAAGATCGAGGCGGGGAGCTGTTTTTT. This codes for CASSQDRGGELFF.

V is TRBV5-1 and J is TRBJ2-2; 8 bases fit TRBD2. The CDR3 covers 16 residues. Germline V lookup: CDR1 SGHRS, CDR2 YFSETQ. V trimming: 2 bases; J trimming: 3 bases; junction bases outside the gene matches: 6. This CDR3 is CASSFSGLAYTGELFF. The CDR3 DNA sequence: TGCGCCAGCAGCTTTAGTGGACTAGCCTACACCGGGGAGCTGTTTTTT. The complete variable domain, with remaining parts taken from reference TRBV5-1 and TRBJ2-2, reads KAGVTQTPRYLIKTRGQQVTLSCSPISGHRSVSWYQQTPGQGLQFLFEYFSETQRNKGNFPGRFSGRQFSNSRSEMNVSTLELGDSALYLCASSFSGLAYTGELFFGEGSRLTVL.

The chain carries TRBV7-6 and TRBJ2-5, with 9 bases aligning to TRBD1. This CDR3 is built from 13 residues. Germline CDR1 is SGHVS and CDR2 is FNYEAQ. Unmatched junction bases numbered 9, after V lost 5 bases and J lost 11 bases. CDR3 residues: CASSRDRVGEQYF. In DNA form, the CDR3 reads TGTGCCAGCAGCCGGGACAGGGTGGGAGAGCAGTACTTC.

This clonotype was counted ten times or more. The chain links TRBV5-6 to TRBJ2-1; D gene unclear. Germline CDR1 and CDR2: SGHDT and YYEEEE. Trimming took 4 bases from V and 6 from J, leaving 11 bases between them. The CDR3 covers 13 residues. CDR3 DNA: TGTGCCAGCAGCCTCCAGAACGGCAATGAGCAGTTCTTC. This encodes CASSLQNGNEQFF.